The 9 T cell receptor beta chains reported below all come from one sample, sequenced in a study of blood T cells in healthy people across ages (dated by TCRdb to about 2015). The method behind the library was 5' RACE. Sequencing used an Illumina HiSeq 2500. The second PCR ran for about 7 to 11 cycles and used a J-beta primer mix along with a sample-barcoded 5' primer. TCRdb trimmed public reads at Q25 via fastp, called clones via MiXCR and kept in-frame beta chains. Each CDR3 protein gets just one entry, which takes the most common genes and DNA from the rows behind it. This sample has 1.5 million to 2 million distinct CDR3 sequences in its table, and approximately 30% of those were observed once. Roughly 8% of the sample belongs to the ten largest clones. Material for sequencing was blood. Every receptor here comes from a woman aged 25 to 39 in good health.

This clonotype showed up many times. The chain has TRBV7-9 and TRBJ2-3; TRBD1 matches at 7 bases. The trim removed 3 bases at V and 4 bases at J, leaving 4 bases unmatched. The CDR3 length is 14 residues. CDR1 SEHNR and CDR2 FQNEAQ come from the germline V gene (reference sequence). CDR3 sequence (DNA): TGTGCCAGCAGCTTCATAGGGGGCTCAGATACGCAGTATTTT. It yields the protein CASSFIGGSDTQYF.

This clonotype turned up a few times. The chain joins TRBV12-3 or TRBV12-4 to TRBJ2-7; D is undetermined. The ends were cut back, 9 bases at V and 4 bases at J, with 7 bases in the middle. This CDR3 contains 10 residues. For the CDR3, the DNA is TGTGCCAGAGACCATTACGAGCAGTACTTC. Protein product: CARDHYEQYF.

This clonotype appeared many times. The chain uses TRBV6-6 and TRBJ2-7; D ambiguous. There are 13 residues in the CDR3. From germline, CDR1 is MNHNY and CDR2 SVGAGI (reference sequence). Trimming shortened V by 6 bases and J by 0 bases, and 9 bases separated the two germline ends. CDR3 in amino acids: CASRSRSSYEQYF. CDR3 coding DNA: TGTGCCAGCAGGAGCAGGAGCTCCTACGAGCAGTACTTC.

V usage is TRBV27 and J usage is TRBJ1-6, with unresolved D. The CDR3 runs to 16 residues. Germline V CDR1 and CDR2: MNHEY, SMNVEV (reference sequence). The V end lost 6 bases, the J end lost 0 bases, and 12 bases lay between the germline ends. CDR3 loop: CASSTVGRSYNSPLHF. CDR3 in DNA: TGTGCCAGCAGCACAGTCGGGCGCTCCTATAATTCACCCCTCCACTTT.

The chain recombines TRBV28 with TRBJ1-2; the match to TRBD1 covers 8 bases. The CDR3 has 14 residues. Looked up from germline, CDR1 is MDHEN and CDR2 is SYDVKM. V trimming: 6 bases; J trimming: 5 bases; junction bases outside the gene matches: 8. CDR3 nucleotides: TGTGCCAGCAGGGTAGGACAGGGCATTTATGGCTACACCTTC. This gives the protein CASRVGQGIYGYTF.

This clonotype was seen a handful of times. This chain uses TRBV5-1 with TRBJ2-1; weak D call: TRBD1 (5 bases). V dropped 1 base and J dropped 9 bases, with 11 bases sitting between them. Per the germline V gene, CDR1 is SGHRS and CDR2 is YFSETQ. The CDR3 runs 13 residues. CDR3 residues: CASSLYSRGEQFF. CDR3 DNA sequence: TGCGCCAGCAGCTTGTACTCTAGGGGTGAGCAGTTCTTC.

This chain connects TRBV7-9 to TRBJ1-2; D uncertain. The CDR3 is 14 residues long. Per the germline V gene, CDR1 is SEHNR and CDR2 is FQNEAQ (reference sequence). V was shortened by 5 bases and J by 8 bases, with 18 bases between the two germline ends. CDR3 loop: CASSPPLYEMGYTF. The CDR3 DNA reads as TGTGCCAGCAGCCCCCCTTTGTATGAGATGGGCTACACCTTC. The whole variable domain, filled in from reference TRBV7-9 and TRBJ1-2, reads DTGVSQNPRHKITKRGQNVTFRCDPISEHNRLYWYRQTLGQGPEFLTYFQNEAQLEKSRLLSDRFSAERPKGSFSTLEIQRTEQGDSAMYLCASSPPLYEMGYTFGSGTRLTVV.

The genes are TRBV12-3 or TRBV12-4 and TRBJ1-1; D perhaps matches TRBD1 (6 bases). The CDR3 extends over 14 amino acids. V shed 6 bases and J shed 5 bases, with 16 bases lying between them. CDR3 sequence reads: CASRSRGGGTEAFF. In DNA form, the CDR3 reads TGTGCCAGCAGGTCCAGGGGAGGAGGTACTGAAGCTTTCTTT.

This clonotype was picked up many times. The genes are TRBV2 and TRBJ2-7; the D call may be TRBD1 or TRBD2 (5 bases each). CDR1 and CDR2 from the germline V gene are SNHLY and FYNNEI. CDR3 length equals 12 residues. V was cut by 8 bases and J by 3 bases, with 11 bases left in between. The CDR3 spells CASRRDGYEQYF. The CDR3, as DNA: TGTGCCAGCCGACGGGACGGCTACGAGCAGTACTTC.